This is a list of T cell receptor beta chains from one sample in a study of blood T cell repertoires in COVID-19. Data came from immunoSEQ multiplex PCR; TCRdb stores just in-frame clones and leaves some out. This table has 300,000 or so clones, about 89% appearing once. The sequenced sample was peripheral blood. These receptor sequences come from a man aged 18 to 35 who had recovered from COVID-19. CDR3s include the opening cysteine and the closing phenylalanine or tryptophan. A D gene is named only where the DNA matches it firmly. Some rows mark clone size as missing; the rest say once, few, many or name a class of expanded clone.

size	V	D	J	length	CDR3	DNA
NA	TRBV2	TRBD1	TRBJ1-1	14	CASRGTGSNTEAFF	TGTGCCAGCAGGGGGACAGGGTCGAACACTGAAGCTTTCTTT
NA	TRBV6-5	NA	TRBJ2-1	14	CASSRPGSYNEQFF	TGTGCCAGCAGCCGCCCGGGCTCCTACAATGAGCAGTTCTTC
once	TRBV7-2	TRBD1	TRBJ1-2	13	CASSLGTASGYTF	TGTGCCAGCAGTTTAGGGACAGCTTCAGGCTACACCTTC
few	TRBV6-5	TRBD1	TRBJ1-1	15	CASRPSTGGRTEAFF	TGTGCCAGCAGGCCGTCGACAGGGGGCCGGACTGAAGCTTTCTTT
NA	TRBV27	NA	TRBJ1-4	14	CASSLRGLNEKLFF	TGTGCCAGCAGTTTAAGGGGTCTTAATGAAAAACTGTTTTTT
NA	TRBV16	NA	TRBJ1-3	14	CASSQGTNGDTIYF	TGTGCCAGCAGCCAAGGGACTAACGGGGACACCATATATTTT
NA	TRBV7-8	NA	TRBJ2-2	12	CASSLNTGELFF	TGTGCCAGCAGCCTAAACACCGGGGAGCTGTTTTTT
NA	TRBV9	TRBD2	TRBJ2-2	18	CASSVGETSGVNTGELFF	TGTGCCAGCAGCGTAGGTGAGACTAGCGGAGTTAACACCGGGGAGCTGTTTTTT
NA	TRBV3-1/TRBV3-2	TRBD1	TRBJ1-2	14	CASSQDQGGAGYTF	TGTGCCAGCAGCCAAGATCAGGGGGGAGCTGGCTACACCTTC
NA	TRBV25-1	TRBD2	TRBJ2-5	16	CASSDRLAGVEETQYF	TGTGCCAGCAGTGATCGACTAGCGGGAGTGGAAGAGACCCAGTACTTC
NA	TRBV6-5	TRBD1	TRBJ1-1	14	CASSTGGGGTEAFF	TGTGCCAGCAGCACAGGGGGCGGTGGCACTGAAGCTTTCTTT
NA	TRBV5-1	TRBD1	TRBJ2-1	15	CASSLGTGESNEQFF	TGCGCCAGCAGCTTGGGGACAGGAGAATCCAATGAGCAGTTCTTC
many	TRBV2	NA	TRBJ1-6	16	CASSAAESSYNSPLHF	TGTGCCAGCAGTGCCGCGGAGAGCTCCTATAATTCACCCCTCCACTTT
NA	TRBV19	TRBD1	TRBJ2-7	13	CASSNTGGHEQYF	TGTGCCAGTAGTAACACAGGGGGCCACGAGCAGTACTTC
NA	TRBV3-1/TRBV3-2	TRBD2	TRBJ2-3	13	CASSQAGTSTQYF	TGTGCCAGCAGCCAAGCCGGGACTAGCACGCAGTATTTT
NA	TRBV11-3	NA	TRBJ1-1	14	CASSFRGPNTEAFF	TGTGCCAGCAGCTTCAGGGGCCCGAACACTGAAGCTTTCTTT
NA	TRBV2	NA	TRBJ2-1	10	CASSRDEQFF	TGTGCCAGCAGTAGAGATGAGCAGTTCTTC
NA	TRBV28	NA	TRBJ1-2	13	CASSFSVDYGYTF	TGTGCCAGCAGTTTTAGTGTAGACTATGGCTACACCTTC
NA	TRBV6-5	NA	TRBJ1-1	15	CASSYLRRLNTEAFF	TGTGCCAGCAGTTACCTCCGGCGGTTGAACACTGAAGCTTTCTTT
NA	TRBV3-1/TRBV3-2	TRBD1	TRBJ2-6	17	CASSQDRQGSGANVLTF	TGTGCCAGCAGCCAAGATAGACAGGGTTCTGGGGCCAACGTCCTGACTTTC
NA	TRBV25-1	TRBD1	TRBJ2-4	14	CASSESGGKNIQYF	TGTGCCAGCAGTGAATCAGGGGGCAAAAACATTCAGTACTTC
few	TRBV12-3/TRBV12-4	NA	TRBJ2-7	12	CASSFKMSEQYF	TGTGCCAGCAGTTTCAAAATGAGCGAGCAGTACTTC
few	TRBV6-6	NA	TRBJ1-2	14	CASSYPARDYGYTF	TGTGCCAGCAGTTACCCGGCCAGGGACTATGGCTACACCTTC
NA	TRBV6-5	NA	TRBJ1-2	15	CASSPSSISAYGYTF	TGTGCCAGCAGCCCCTCGAGTATTTCTGCCTATGGCTACACCTTC
NA	TRBV6-6	NA	TRBJ1-1	11	CASSYGDKAFF	TGTGCCAGCAGTTACGGAGATAAAGCTTTCTTT
NA	TRBV6-2/TRBV6-3	TRBD2	TRBJ2-5	16	CASSSRGSGGAETQYF	TGTGCCAGCAGTTCCCGGGGGAGCGGGGGGGCTGAGACCCAGTACTTC
NA	TRBV27	NA	TRBJ1-1	15	CASSFLLGGVTEAFF	TGTGCCAGCAGTTTCCTCCTAGGAGGGGTCACTGAAGCTTTCTTT
NA	TRBV7-3	TRBD2	TRBJ2-3	18	CASSPFGETSAGPGAQYF	TGTGCCAGCAGCCCGTTTGGGGAAACTAGCGCCGGTCCCGGGGCGCAGTATTTT
NA	TRBV30	NA	TRBJ1-2	17	CAWSERRRVSSSYGYTF	TGTGCCTGGAGTGAAAGACGGAGGGTGTCAAGTTCCTATGGCTACACCTTC
once	TRBV6-1	TRBD2	TRBJ2-7	16	CASSEGLAGSSYEQYF	TGTGCCAGCAGTGAAGGTCTAGCGGGGAGCTCCTACGAGCAGTACTTC
once	TRBV19	TRBD1	TRBJ1-6	15	CASSDREKRGSPLHF	TGTGCCAGTAGTGACAGGGAAAAAAGAGGCTCACCCCTCCACTTT
NA	TRBV27	TRBD2	TRBJ2-1	16	CASSLSVASGRGEQFF	TGTGCCAGCAGTTTATCGGTGGCTAGCGGGAGGGGGGAGCAGTTCTTC
NA	TRBV29-1	NA	TRBJ2-7	14	CSVEEEGRSSEQYF	TGCAGCGTTGAAGAGGAGGGGCGATCATCCGAGCAGTACTTC
NA	TRBV12-5	TRBD2	TRBJ2-7	14	CASGLGLAGSEQYF	TGTGCTAGTGGTTTAGGGCTAGCGGGAAGCGAGCAGTACTTC
NA	TRBV6-5	NA	TRBJ2-1	14	CASGGRSLNNEQFF	TGTGCCAGCGGAGGAAGGTCCCTGAACAATGAGCAGTTCTTC
NA	TRBV7-9	NA	TRBJ1-6	13	CASSLSHNSPLHF	TGTGCCAGCAGCTTGTCTCATAATTCACCCCTCCACTTT
few	TRBV4-1	TRBD1	TRBJ1-1	15	CASSPQTGVHTEAFF	TGCGCCAGCAGCCCGCAAACAGGGGTACACACTGAAGCTTTCTTT
NA	TRBV15	NA	TRBJ2-7	12	CATSSRGYEQYF	TGTGCCACCAGCAGCCGGGGCTACGAGCAGTACTTC
NA	TRBV9	NA	TRBJ1-6	15	CASSPDPDRVPPLHF	TGTGCCAGCAGCCCCGACCCAGACCGGGTGCCTCCCCTCCACTTT
NA	TRBV6-6	NA	TRBJ1-5	16	CASSRTDSFSNQPQHF	TGTGCCAGCAGCCGAACCGACAGTTTTAGCAATCAGCCCCAGCATTTT
NA	TRBV27	NA	TRBJ1-2	13	CASSLYPIEGYTF	TGTGCCAGCAGTTTATACCCCATCGAGGGCTACACCTTC
NA	TRBV25-1	NA	TRBJ1-2	14	CASSVAGERDGYTF	TGTGCCAGCAGTGTGGCCGGGGAAAGGGATGGCTACACCTTC
NA	TRBV5-1	TRBD2	TRBJ2-1	22	CASSLRTSGGAFTFKADNEQFF	TGCGCCAGCAGCTTGAGGACTAGCGGGGGGGCGTTTACGTTTAAGGCGGACAATGAGCAGTTCTTC
NA	TRBV7-3	NA	TRBJ1-6	13	CASRLQGNSPLHF	TGTGCCAGCAGACTACAGGGTAATTCACCCCTCCACTTT
NA	TRBV4-3	NA	TRBJ1-4	15	CASSQDRGSSEKLFF	TGCGCCAGCAGCCAAGATAGGGGGAGTTCCGAAAAACTGTTTTTT
NA	TRBV5-1	NA	TRBJ1-2	13	CASSLLGSYGYTF	TGCGCCAGCAGCTTGTTAGGGAGCTATGGCTACACCTTC
NA	TRBV5-1	TRBD1	TRBJ2-7	15	CASSATGTGGYEQYF	TGCGCCAGCAGCGCGACCGGGACAGGGGGATACGAGCAGTACTTC
NA	TRBV19	TRBD1	TRBJ1-6	13	CASSGQGHSPLHF	TGTGCCAGTAGCGGACAGGGCCATTCACCCCTCCACTTT
few	TRBV5-1	NA	TRBJ1-2	14	CASGIGGSPDGYTF	TGCGCCAGCGGTATAGGAGGCAGCCCGGATGGCTACACCTTC
NA	TRBV7-2	NA	TRBJ2-1	15	CASSLDVFRGSEQFF	TGTGCCAGCAGCTTAGATGTATTTCGGGGGTCAGAGCAGTTCTTC
NA	TRBV2	NA	TRBJ2-7	15	CASSPEQGSLDEQYF	TGTGCCAGCAGCCCCGAACAGGGAAGCTTGGACGAGCAGTACTTC
NA	TRBV5-1	TRBD1	TRBJ1-6	14	CASAGTGGNSPLHF	TGCGCCAGCGCCGGGACAGGGGGCAATTCACCCCTCCACTTT